This T cell receptor beta chain was sequenced in a study of T-cell reconstitution after alpha-beta-depleted transplantation in children. Using unique molecular identifiers, the investigators prepared the TCRbeta library. TCRdb re-analysed the PCR reads in MiXCR, keeping a single row per CDR3 protein. The table has 250,000 to 400,000 distinct CDR3 sequences, approximately 23% seen once; the top ten hold approximately 10%. The length of the CDR3 is 14 residues. V lost 4 bases to trimming and J lost 0 bases, with 6 bases between them. Sequencing was performed on PBMCs, mostly from graft donor cells, taken 180 days after TCRalphabeta/CD19-depleted stem cell transplant. The sequence was obtained from a male patient under 18 who had a stem cell transplant for acute lymphoblastic leukemia, so the T cells may come from the graft donor. The rearrangement uses TRBV12-3 or TRBV12-4 and TRBJ2-2; D gene unclear. For the CDR3, the DNA is TGTGCCAGCAGTTCCGTCCCGAACACCGGGGAGCTGTTTTTT. It encodes CASSSVPNTGELFF.